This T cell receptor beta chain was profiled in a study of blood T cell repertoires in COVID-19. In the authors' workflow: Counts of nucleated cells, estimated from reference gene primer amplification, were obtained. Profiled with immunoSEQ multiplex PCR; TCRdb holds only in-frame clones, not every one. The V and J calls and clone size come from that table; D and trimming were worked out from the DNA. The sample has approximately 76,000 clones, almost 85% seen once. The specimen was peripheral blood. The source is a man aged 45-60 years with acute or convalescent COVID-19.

This CDR3 is CASSSRGAYEQYF. The CDR3 DNA sequence: TGTGCCAGCAGCTCTCGGGGTGCCTACGAGCAGTACTTC. J is TRBJ2-7 and V is TRBV5-5; tentative D call: TRBD2 (5 bases). The germline V gene has CDR1 SGHKS and CDR2 YYEKEE (reference sequence). The CDR3 covers 13 residues. V dropped 3 bases and J dropped 2 bases, with 9 bases sitting between them.